A selection of T cell receptor beta chains follows, all from one sample in a study of T cell changes during pregnancy in multiple sclerosis. Sequencing used immunoSEQ multiplex PCR; TCRdb keeps in-frame clones, though not all of them. The sample has 35,000 to 45,000 clones, around nine tenths seen once. This specimen was CD4+ T cells from peripheral blood mononuclear cells, taken in the third trimester of pregnancy. Receptor source: a female donor with multiple sclerosis, enrolled in a pregnancy study. Both conserved end residues are part of each CDR3. A D gene is named only where the DNA matches it firmly. Some rows mark clone size as missing; the rest say once, few, many or name a class of expanded clone.

V gene: TRBV23-1
D gene: -
J gene: TRBJ2-7
clone size: -
CDR3 protein: CASSPSGEGNEQYF
CDR3 DNA: TGCGCCAGCAGTCCATCGGGAGAAGGGAACGAGCAGTACTTC

V gene: TRBV5-1
D gene: -
J gene: TRBJ2-1
clone size: -
CDR3 protein: CASSLDGRAEQFF
CDR3 DNA: TGCGCCAGCAGCTTGGATGGTAGAGCTGAGCAGTTCTTC

V gene: TRBV9
D gene: TRBD1
J gene: TRBJ2-7
clone size: -
CDR3 protein: CASSGHRGVSYEQYF
CDR3 DNA: TGTGCCAGCAGCGGTCACAGGGGCGTATCCTACGAGCAGTACTTC

V gene: TRBV30
D gene: TRBD2
J gene: TRBJ2-3
clone size: -
CDR3 protein: CAWSYPSGNVAGSTDTQYF
CDR3 DNA: TGTGCCTGGAGTTACCCTAGCGGGAATGTTGCGGGGAGCACAGATACGCAGTATTTT

V gene: TRBV7-8
D gene: -
J gene: TRBJ2-2
clone size: -
CDR3 protein: CASSLARVPGELFF
CDR3 DNA: TGTGCCAGCAGCTTAGCGAGGGTACCCGGGGAGCTGTTTTTT

V gene: TRBV4-1
D gene: TRBD1
J gene: TRBJ2-7
clone size: -
CDR3 protein: CASSLQLLTGGFLYEQYF
CDR3 DNA: TGCGCCAGCAGCCTTCAACTCCTCACAGGGGGCTTTCTCTACGAGCAGTACTTC

V gene: TRBV30
D gene: -
J gene: TRBJ2-7
clone size: once
CDR3 protein: CAWNGGSYEQYF
CDR3 DNA: TGTGCCTGGAACGGTGGTTCCTACGAGCAGTACTTC

V gene: TRBV21-1
D gene: -
J gene: TRBJ2-2
clone size: -
CDR3 protein: CASRGVRNTGELFF
CDR3 DNA: TGTGCCAGCAGAGGGGTCCGGAACACCGGGGAGCTGTTTTTT

V gene: TRBV5-1
D gene: -
J gene: TRBJ1-2
clone size: -
CDR3 protein: CASSLHTNYGYTF
CDR3 DNA: TGCGCCAGCAGCTTGCACACTAACTATGGCTACACCTTC

V gene: TRBV6-6
D gene: -
J gene: TRBJ1-4
clone size: -
CDR3 protein: CASSPRGGRVEKLFF
CDR3 DNA: TGTGCCAGCAGCCCCCGGGGGGGTAGGGTTGAAAAACTGTTTTTT

V gene: TRBV6-5
D gene: TRBD2
J gene: TRBJ2-7
clone size: -
CDR3 protein: CASRLGLATYEQYF
CDR3 DNA: TGTGCCAGCAGACTCGGACTAGCCACCTACGAGCAGTACTTC

V gene: TRBV29-1
D gene: TRBD1
J gene: TRBJ1-5
clone size: -
CDR3 protein: CSARTGEWNQPQHF
CDR3 DNA: TGCAGCGCCAGAACAGGGGAGTGGAATCAGCCCCAGCATTTT

V gene: TRBV4-2
D gene: TRBD2
J gene: TRBJ2-1
clone size: -
CDR3 protein: CASSLRGRAGDEQFF
CDR3 DNA: TGTGCCAGCAGCTTACGCGGGAGGGCCGGGGATGAGCAGTTCTTC

V gene: TRBV7-2
D gene: TRBD2
J gene: TRBJ2-3
clone size: -
CDR3 protein: CASSHAAGRQYF
CDR3 DNA: TGTGCCAGCAGCCACGCAGCGGGGAGGCAGTATTTT

V gene: TRBV30
D gene: -
J gene: TRBJ1-3
clone size: many
CDR3 protein: CAWSVRSSGNTIYF
CDR3 DNA: TGTGCCTGGAGTGTACGGTCCTCTGGAAACACCATATATTTT

V gene: TRBV5-1
D gene: -
J gene: TRBJ1-5
clone size: once
CDR3 protein: CASSLPGDNQPQHF
CDR3 DNA: TGCGCCAGCAGCTTACCAGGGGACAATCAGCCCCAGCATTTT

V gene: TRBV27
D gene: TRBD1
J gene: TRBJ1-5
clone size: -
CDR3 protein: CASSSTTQGERASPQHF
CDR3 DNA: TGTGCCAGCAGTTCGACTACACAGGGGGAACGAGCATCGCCCCAGCATTTT

V gene: TRBV10-2
D gene: -
J gene: TRBJ2-1
clone size: -
CDR3 protein: CASSESGHAYNEQFF
CDR3 DNA: TGCGCCAGCAGTGAGTCGGGACATGCCTACAATGAGCAGTTCTTC

V gene: TRBV6-6
D gene: TRBD1
J gene: TRBJ1-2
clone size: -
CDR3 protein: CASSPQGGVFGGYTF
CDR3 DNA: TGTGCCAGCAGTCCCCAGGGGGGAGTGTTCGGAGGCTACACCTTC

V gene: TRBV15
D gene: -
J gene: TRBJ2-3
clone size: -
CDR3 protein: CATSRDPSGRSTDTQYF
CDR3 DNA: TGTGCCACCAGCAGAGATCCGTCTGGGAGGAGCACAGATACGCAGTATTTT

V gene: TRBV15
D gene: TRBD2
J gene: TRBJ2-1
clone size: -
CDR3 protein: CATSRDASGVNEQFF
CDR3 DNA: TGTGCCACCAGCAGAGATGCGAGCGGGGTAAATGAGCAGTTCTTC

V gene: TRBV15
D gene: -
J gene: TRBJ1-2
clone size: -
CDR3 protein: CATSRAGQGYTF
CDR3 DNA: TGTGCCACCAGCAGAGCAGGGCAGGGCTACACCTTC

V gene: TRBV7-9
D gene: -
J gene: TRBJ1-2
clone size: -
CDR3 protein: CASSPGQTYGYTF
CDR3 DNA: TGTGCCAGCAGCCCAGGACAGACCTATGGCTACACCTTC

V gene: TRBV9
D gene: TRBD2
J gene: TRBJ2-3
clone size: few
CDR3 protein: CASSVGITGGESDTQYF
CDR3 DNA: TGTGCCAGCAGCGTAGGGATAACGGGAGGTGAATCAGATACGCAGTATTTT

V gene: TRBV6-5
D gene: TRBD1
J gene: TRBJ1-3
clone size: -
CDR3 protein: CASRADRGSGNTIYF
CDR3 DNA: TGTGCCAGCAGAGCGGACAGGGGGTCTGGAAACACCATATATTTT

V gene: TRBV5-1
D gene: -
J gene: TRBJ2-5
clone size: -
CDR3 protein: CASSLGGLQETQYF
CDR3 DNA: TGCGCCAGCAGCTTGGGAGGACTCCAAGAGACCCAGTACTTC

V gene: TRBV29-1
D gene: -
J gene: TRBJ1-1
clone size: -
CDR3 protein: CSVQGLVTEAFF
CDR3 DNA: TGCAGCGTTCAGGGGCTAGTCACTGAAGCTTTCTTT

V gene: TRBV5-1
D gene: -
J gene: TRBJ1-3
clone size: -
CDR3 protein: CASSYQGNSGNTIYF
CDR3 DNA: TGCGCCAGCAGCTATCAGGGGAACTCTGGAAACACCATATATTTT

V gene: TRBV25-1
D gene: -
J gene: TRBJ1-4
clone size: -
CDR3 protein: CASSELRSEGGSEKLFF
CDR3 DNA: TGTGCCAGCAGTGAACTACGATCGGAGGGAGGGAGTGAAAAACTGTTTTTT

V gene: TRBV5-1
D gene: -
J gene: TRBJ2-1
clone size: -
CDR3 protein: CASSSGLSHNEQFF
CDR3 DNA: TGCGCCAGCAGCTCGGGACTGTCTCACAATGAGCAGTTCTTC

V gene: TRBV5-1
D gene: TRBD1
J gene: TRBJ1-6
clone size: -
CDR3 protein: CASSPGQATGSPLHF
CDR3 DNA: TGCGCCAGCAGCCCAGGACAGGCGACCGGGTCACCCCTCCACTTT

V gene: TRBV11-2
D gene: -
J gene: TRBJ1-1
clone size: -
CDR3 protein: CASNLAPGDGGTEAFF
CDR3 DNA: TGTGCCAGCAACTTAGCTCCGGGGGATGGGGGCACTGAAGCTTTCTTT

V gene: TRBV2
D gene: TRBD1
J gene: TRBJ2-3
clone size: -
CDR3 protein: CASTRTGASTDTQYF
CDR3 DNA: TGTGCCAGCACGAGGACAGGGGCGAGCACAGATACGCAGTATTTT

V gene: TRBV1
D gene: -
J gene: TRBJ2-7
clone size: -
CDR3 protein: CTSSGETSGYSYEQYF
CDR3 DNA: TGCACCAGCAGCGGGGAGACTAGCGGGTACTCCTACGAGCAGTACTTC

V gene: TRBV28
D gene: -
J gene: TRBJ2-3
clone size: -
CDR3 protein: CASSDSGFTDTQYF
CDR3 DNA: TGTGCCAGCAGTGATAGCGGCTTCACAGATACGCAGTATTTT

V gene: TRBV5-1
D gene: -
J gene: TRBJ1-3
clone size: -
CDR3 protein: CASSLPSGASGNTIYF
CDR3 DNA: TGCGCCAGCAGCTTGCCAAGCGGGGCATCTGGAAACACCATATATTTT

V gene: TRBV6-1
D gene: -
J gene: TRBJ1-5
clone size: -
CDR3 protein: CASSEAPLGNQPQHF
CDR3 DNA: TGTGCCAGCAGTGAAGCTCCACTAGGCAATCAGCCCCAGCATTTT

V gene: TRBV7-9
D gene: -
J gene: TRBJ2-3
clone size: -
CDR3 protein: CASTSRGDTDTQYF
CDR3 DNA: TGTGCCAGCACCTCCCGGGGAGACACAGATACGCAGTATTTT

V gene: TRBV30
D gene: -
J gene: TRBJ1-5
clone size: few
CDR3 protein: CAWSGGDNQPQHF
CDR3 DNA: TGTGCCTGGTCGGGTGGAGACAATCAGCCCCAGCATTTT

V gene: TRBV11-2
D gene: TRBD1
J gene: TRBJ2-5
clone size: -
CDR3 protein: CASGQDTVETQYF
CDR3 DNA: TGTGCCAGCGGACAGGATACAGTGGAGACCCAGTACTTC

V gene: TRBV28
D gene: TRBD1
J gene: TRBJ1-5
clone size: -
CDR3 protein: CASRGRDRDGQPQHF
CDR3 DNA: TGTGCCAGCAGGGGCCGGGACAGGGATGGTCAGCCCCAGCATTTT

V gene: TRBV19
D gene: -
J gene: TRBJ1-3
clone size: -
CDR3 protein: CAIGGDGNTIYF
CDR3 DNA: TGTGCCATTGGAGGGGATGGAAACACCATATATTTT

V gene: TRBV4-1
D gene: -
J gene: TRBJ1-1
clone size: -
CDR3 protein: CASSGPLKGTEAFF
CDR3 DNA: TGCGCCAGCAGCGGGCCATTGAAGGGGACTGAAGCTTTCTTT

V gene: TRBV29-1
D gene: -
J gene: TRBJ2-7
clone size: -
CDR3 protein: CSAGTNYEQYF
CDR3 DNA: TGCAGCGCCGGGACAAACTACGAGCAGTACTTC

V gene: TRBV6-1
D gene: -
J gene: TRBJ1-1
clone size: -
CDR3 protein: CASEVVGNTEAFF
CDR3 DNA: TGTGCCAGCGAAGTCGTCGGGAACACTGAAGCTTTCTTT

V gene: TRBV10-2
D gene: -
J gene: TRBJ1-4
clone size: -
CDR3 protein: CASSELGTTNEKLFF
CDR3 DNA: TGCGCCAGCAGTGAGCTCGGGACAACTAATGAAAAACTGTTTTTT

V gene: TRBV30
D gene: -
J gene: TRBJ1-5
clone size: few
CDR3 protein: CAWSPPVNSNQPQHF
CDR3 DNA: TGTGCCTGGAGCCCCCCAGTAAATAGCAATCAGCCCCAGCATTTT

V gene: TRBV7-9
D gene: -
J gene: TRBJ1-2
clone size: -
CDR3 protein: CASSHPPGGDGYTF
CDR3 DNA: TGTGCCAGCAGCCACCCTCCGGGGGGCGATGGCTACACCTTC

V gene: TRBV5-8
D gene: -
J gene: TRBJ2-2
clone size: -
CDR3 protein: CASSRGTRDTGELFF
CDR3 DNA: TGTGCCAGCAGCCGGGGGACTCGAGACACCGGGGAGCTGTTTTTT

V gene: TRBV14
D gene: -
J gene: TRBJ1-2
clone size: -
CDR3 protein: CASSRQSNYGYTF
CDR3 DNA: TGTGCCAGCAGCCGACAGAGTAACTATGGCTACACCTTC

V gene: TRBV29-1
D gene: -
J gene: TRBJ2-1
clone size: -
CDR3 protein: CSVVGLPNEQFF
CDR3 DNA: TGCAGCGTTGTTGGACTCCCCAATGAGCAGTTCTTC

V gene: TRBV6-4
D gene: -
J gene: TRBJ2-3
clone size: -
CDR3 protein: CASALGGGDTQYF
CDR3 DNA: TGTGCCAGCGCCCTCGGGGGAGGAGATACGCAGTATTTT

V gene: TRBV6-6
D gene: -
J gene: TRBJ2-7
clone size: -
CDR3 protein: CASSYSSSGYEQYF
CDR3 DNA: TGTGCCAGCAGTTACTCTTCGAGCGGGTACGAGCAGTACTTC

V gene: TRBV6-5
D gene: TRBD2
J gene: TRBJ2-2
clone size: few
CDR3 protein: CASRPPGLNTGELFF
CDR3 DNA: TGTGCCAGCAGACCTCCGGGACTAAACACCGGGGAGCTGTTTTTT

V gene: TRBV2
D gene: TRBD1
J gene: TRBJ2-3
clone size: -
CDR3 protein: CASSDTGQGANFQYF
CDR3 DNA: TGTGCCAGCTCTGACACGGGACAGGGGGCTAATTTTCAGTATTTT